This T cell receptor (beta chain) was found in a study of identical twins. V gave up 8 bases and J gave up 4 bases, with 13 bases separating them. The CDR3 is made up of 13 amino acids. CDR1 and CDR2 from the germline V gene are MNHNS and SASEGT. In TCRdb, the 5' RACE reads were re-called with MiXCR into one record per CDR3 protein. Of 500,000 to 700,000 distinct CDR3 sequences listed, under 8.5% are singletons. In addition, the sample was reused for a study of yellow fever vaccine responses in identical twins.

The V call is TRBV6-1, the J call TRBJ2-3; perhaps TRBD1 as D (5 bases). Input material: PBMCs. This TCR derives from a woman aged 18-29 years in good health. As DNA, the CDR3 is TGTGCCAGCGGCAGGGCGGTTGCAGATACGCAGTATTTT. Translating it yields CASGRAVADTQYF.